This T cell receptor (beta chain) was found in a study of beta chain features in type 1 diabetes. The CDR3 runs 14 residues. After removal of 6 bases from V and 2 bases from J, the junction contained 5 bases not matched to a gene. Germline CDR1 is SGHTA and CDR2 is FQGTGA. This clone was recorded a few times. Antigen: not known. Cell sorting via CD45RO/CCR7/CD25/CD127/CD95/CD27 was performed to obtain CD4+ naive, central memory, regulatory and stem cell-like memory cells. Study-wide results and caveats: A potential PCR bias toward shorter templates would be equal in patient and control samples. Type 1 diabetes patients had moderately but significantly shorter TCRB CDR3s in all four CD4+ subsets.

The isolated RNA, all of it, was reverse transcribed, so expressed TCRB transcripts were what got sequenced. Sequenced naive, central memory and regulatory T cell samples produced an average of around 3.9 million reads. Profiled with immunoSEQ multiplex PCR; TCRdb holds only in-frame clones, not every one. The sample lists 550,000 to 850,000 clones, about an eighth occurring once. This TCR was recovered from a man aged 18-30 years with type 1 diabetes. Sequencing was carried out using naive CD4+ T cells from blood. The chain is built from TRBV7-3 and TRBJ2-3, with 7 bases lining up with TRBD2. In nucleotides, the CDR3 is TGTGCCAGCAGTTCAAGCGGGGACACAGATACGCAGTATTTT. This encodes CASSSSGDTDTQYF.